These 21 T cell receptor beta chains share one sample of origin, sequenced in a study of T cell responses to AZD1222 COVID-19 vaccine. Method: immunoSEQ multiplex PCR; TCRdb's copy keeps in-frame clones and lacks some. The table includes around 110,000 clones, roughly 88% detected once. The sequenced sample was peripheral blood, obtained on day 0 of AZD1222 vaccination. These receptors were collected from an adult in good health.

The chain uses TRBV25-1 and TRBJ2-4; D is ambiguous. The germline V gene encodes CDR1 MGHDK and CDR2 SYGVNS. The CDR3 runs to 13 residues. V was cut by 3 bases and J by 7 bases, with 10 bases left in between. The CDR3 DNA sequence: TGTGCCAGCAGTGACCCCCCGGACAACATTCAGTACTTC. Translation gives CASSDPPDNIQYF.

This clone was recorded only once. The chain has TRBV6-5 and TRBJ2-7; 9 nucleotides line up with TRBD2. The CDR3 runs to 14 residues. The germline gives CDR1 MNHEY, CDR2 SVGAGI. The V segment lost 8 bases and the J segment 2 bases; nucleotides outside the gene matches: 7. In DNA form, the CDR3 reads TGTGCCAGCGAGCGGGGGGCGAATCCCTACGAGCAGTACTTC. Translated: CASERGANPYEQYF.

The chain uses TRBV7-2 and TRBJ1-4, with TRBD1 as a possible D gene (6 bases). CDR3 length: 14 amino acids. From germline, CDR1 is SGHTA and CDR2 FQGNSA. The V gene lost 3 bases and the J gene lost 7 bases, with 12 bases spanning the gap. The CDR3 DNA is TGTGCCAGCAGCTTGGGCCGGGGGGCTGAAAAACTGTTTTTT. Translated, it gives CASSLGRGAEKLFF.

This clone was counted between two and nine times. CDR3 coding DNA: TGTGCCAGCAGCCAAGATTCCGGGACAGGGGGTTCACCCCTCCACTTT. Translated, it gives CASSQDSGTGGSPLHF. V gene TRBV4-2 combines with J gene TRBJ1-6; 11 bases line up with TRBD1. Germline CDR1 reads LGHNA; CDR2 reads YNFKEQ. This CDR3 comprises 16 residues. With V trimmed by 0 bases and J by 9 bases, 4 bases remained unmatched.

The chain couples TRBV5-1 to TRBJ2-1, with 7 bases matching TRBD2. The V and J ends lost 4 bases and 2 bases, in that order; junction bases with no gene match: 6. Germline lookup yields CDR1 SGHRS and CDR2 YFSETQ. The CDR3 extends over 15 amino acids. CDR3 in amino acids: CASSNLAETYNEQFF. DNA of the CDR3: TGCGCCAGCAGCAATCTAGCGGAGACCTACAATGAGCAGTTCTTC.

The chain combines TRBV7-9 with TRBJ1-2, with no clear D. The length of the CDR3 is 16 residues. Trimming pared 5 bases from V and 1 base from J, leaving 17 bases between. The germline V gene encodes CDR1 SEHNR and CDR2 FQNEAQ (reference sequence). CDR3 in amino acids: CASSPVFGEHNYGYTF. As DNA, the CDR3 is TGTGCCAGCAGCCCAGTATTCGGCGAACATAACTATGGCTACACCTTC.

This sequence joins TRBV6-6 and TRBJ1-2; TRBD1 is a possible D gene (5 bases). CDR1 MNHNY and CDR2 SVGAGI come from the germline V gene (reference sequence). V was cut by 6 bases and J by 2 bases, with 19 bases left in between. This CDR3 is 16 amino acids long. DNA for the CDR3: TGTGCCAGCAGCCCCCAACAAACGACAGAAAACTATGGCTACACCTTC. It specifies CASSPQQTTENYGYTF.

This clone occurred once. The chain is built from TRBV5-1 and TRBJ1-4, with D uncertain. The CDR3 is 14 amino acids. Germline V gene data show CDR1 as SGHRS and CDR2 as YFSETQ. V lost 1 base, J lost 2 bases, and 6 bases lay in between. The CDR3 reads CASSLIGTNEKLFF. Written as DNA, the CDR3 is TGCGCCAGCAGCTTGATTGGGACTAATGAAAAACTGTTTTTT.

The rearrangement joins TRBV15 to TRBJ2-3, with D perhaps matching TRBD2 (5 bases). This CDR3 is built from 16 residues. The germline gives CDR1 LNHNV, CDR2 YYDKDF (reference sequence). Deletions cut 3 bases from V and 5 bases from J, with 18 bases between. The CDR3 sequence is CATSSPQGGSRDTQYF. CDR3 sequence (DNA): TGTGCCACCAGCAGTCCACAAGGCGGGTCCCGAGATACGCAGTATTTT.

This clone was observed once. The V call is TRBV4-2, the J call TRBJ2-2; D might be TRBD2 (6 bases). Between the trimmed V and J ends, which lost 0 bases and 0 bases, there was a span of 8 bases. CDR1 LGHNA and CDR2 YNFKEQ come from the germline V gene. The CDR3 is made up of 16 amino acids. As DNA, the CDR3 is TGTGCCAGCAGCCAAGAAGGGAGGCCGAACACCGGGGAGCTGTTTTTT. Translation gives CASSQEGRPNTGELFF.

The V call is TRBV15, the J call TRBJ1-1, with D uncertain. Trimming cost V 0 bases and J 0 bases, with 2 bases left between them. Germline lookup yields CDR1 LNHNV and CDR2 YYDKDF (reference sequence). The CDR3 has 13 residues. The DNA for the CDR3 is TGTGCCACCAGCAGAGAAGTGAACACTGAAGCTTTCTTT. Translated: CATSREVNTEAFF.

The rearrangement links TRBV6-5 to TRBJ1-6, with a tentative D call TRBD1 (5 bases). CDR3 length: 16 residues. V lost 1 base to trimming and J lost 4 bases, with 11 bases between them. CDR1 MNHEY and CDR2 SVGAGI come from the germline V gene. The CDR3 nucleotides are TGTGCCAGCAGTTACTATGATGGGACTTATAATTCACCCCTCCACTTT. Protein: CASSYYDGTYNSPLHF.

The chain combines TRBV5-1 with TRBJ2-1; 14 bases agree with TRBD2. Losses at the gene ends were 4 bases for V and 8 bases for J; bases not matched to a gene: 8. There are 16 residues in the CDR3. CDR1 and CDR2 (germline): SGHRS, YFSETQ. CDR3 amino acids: CASSDGTSGSLDEQFF. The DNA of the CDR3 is TGCGCCAGCAGCGATGGGACTAGCGGGAGTCTCGATGAGCAGTTCTTC.

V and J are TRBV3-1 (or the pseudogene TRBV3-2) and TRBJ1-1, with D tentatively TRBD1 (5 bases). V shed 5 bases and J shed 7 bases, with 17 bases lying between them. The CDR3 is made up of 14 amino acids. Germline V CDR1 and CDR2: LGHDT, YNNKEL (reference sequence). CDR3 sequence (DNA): TGTGCCAGCAGCAATTACGGGGGGATCAGTGAAGCTTTCTTT. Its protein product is CASSNYGGISEAFF.

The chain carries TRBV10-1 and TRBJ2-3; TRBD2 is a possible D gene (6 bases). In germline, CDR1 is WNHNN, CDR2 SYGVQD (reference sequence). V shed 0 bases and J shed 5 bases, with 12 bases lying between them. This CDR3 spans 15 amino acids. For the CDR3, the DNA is TGCGCCAGCAGTGAGTCGAGTCTGGGGGGAGATACGCAGTATTTT. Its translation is CASSESSLGGDTQYF.

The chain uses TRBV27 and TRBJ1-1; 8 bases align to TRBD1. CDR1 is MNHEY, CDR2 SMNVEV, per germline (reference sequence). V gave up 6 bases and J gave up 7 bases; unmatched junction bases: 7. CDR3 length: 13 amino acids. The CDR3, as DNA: TGTGCCAGCAGCCAGGGGGCCATAGGTGAAGCTTTCTTT. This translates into CASSQGAIGEAFF.

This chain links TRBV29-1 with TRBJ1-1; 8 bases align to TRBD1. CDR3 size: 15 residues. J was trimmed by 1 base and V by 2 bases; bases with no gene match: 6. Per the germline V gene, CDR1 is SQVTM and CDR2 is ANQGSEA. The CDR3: CSVERRDRPNTEAFF. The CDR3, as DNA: TGCAGCGTTGAAAGAAGGGACAGGCCGAACACTGAAGCTTTCTTT.

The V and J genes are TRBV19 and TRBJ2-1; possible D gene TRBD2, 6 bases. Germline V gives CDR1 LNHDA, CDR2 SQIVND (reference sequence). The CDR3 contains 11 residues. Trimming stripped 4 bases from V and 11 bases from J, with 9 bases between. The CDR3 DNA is TGTGCCAGTAGTAACGGGGGTAAGCAGTTCTTC. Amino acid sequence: CASSNGGKQFF.

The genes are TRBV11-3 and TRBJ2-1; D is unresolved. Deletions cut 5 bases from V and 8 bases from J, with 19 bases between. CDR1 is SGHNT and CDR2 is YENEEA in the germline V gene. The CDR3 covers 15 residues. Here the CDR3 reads CASSPRRVASHEQFF. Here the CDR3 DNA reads TGTGCCAGCAGCCCGCGCCGGGTCGCGTCCCATGAGCAGTTCTTC.

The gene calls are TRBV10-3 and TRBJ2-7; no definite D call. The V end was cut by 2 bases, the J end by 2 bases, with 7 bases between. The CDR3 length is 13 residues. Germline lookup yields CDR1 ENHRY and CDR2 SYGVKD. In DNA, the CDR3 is TGTGCCATCAGTGAGGACGTTCCCTACGAGCAGTACTTC. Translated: CAISEDVPYEQYF.

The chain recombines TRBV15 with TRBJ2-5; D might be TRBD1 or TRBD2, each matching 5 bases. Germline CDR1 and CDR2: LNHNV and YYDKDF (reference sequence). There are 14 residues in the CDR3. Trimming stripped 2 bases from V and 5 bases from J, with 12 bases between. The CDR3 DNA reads TGTGCCACCAGCAGACAACTCGGGGCGGAGACCCAGTACTTC. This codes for CATSRQLGAETQYF.